These 31 T cell receptor beta chains were sequenced from one sample in a study of blood T cell repertoires in COVID-19. Using immunoSEQ multiplex PCR, the repertoire was profiled, and TCRdb retains in-frame clones only, with some absent. The sample has about 55,000 clones; roughly four fifths are singletons. Material for sequencing was peripheral blood. Receptor source: a woman aged 55-70 years with acute or convalescent COVID-19.

This chain connects TRBV7-3 to TRBJ2-1, with a weak D call TRBD1 (5 bases). V was trimmed by 4 bases and J by 0 bases, leaving 13 bases between them. CDR3 length: 16 amino acids. Germline V gene sequence: CDR1 SGHTA, CDR2 FQGTGA. The CDR3 spells CASSSRTQSSYNEQFF. Here the CDR3 DNA reads TGTGCCAGCAGCTCAAGGACACAAAGCTCCTACAATGAGCAGTTCTTC. Complete variable domain (other parts from reference TRBV7-3 and TRBJ2-1): GAGVSQTPSNKVTEKGKYVELRCDPISGHTALYWYRQSLGQGPEFLIYFQGTGAADDSGLPNDRFFAVRPEGSVSTLKIQRTERGDSAVYLCASSSRTQSSYNEQFFGPGTRLTVL.

The CDR3 sequence is CAIARAHRAAETQYF. In DNA form, the CDR3 reads TGTGCCATCGCTAGGGCCCACAGGGCCGCGGAGACCCAGTACTTC. This chain joins TRBV28 and TRBJ2-5; TRBD1 might be the D (6 bases). V was shortened by 10 bases and J by 5 bases, with 23 bases between the two germline ends. This CDR3 has 15 residues. The germline V gene encodes CDR1 MDHEN and CDR2 SYDVKM.

This clone was counted a single time. The chain uses TRBV6-6 and TRBJ2-3, with D unclear. Trimming cost V 6 bases and J 5 bases, with 9 bases left between them. The CDR3 length is 12 residues. The germline gives CDR1 MNHNY, CDR2 SVGAGI (reference sequence). The CDR3 DNA reads as TGTGCCAGCAGCTCCGGGTTAGATACGCAGTATTTT. Translating gives CASSSGLDTQYF.

The V and J genes are TRBV28 and TRBJ1-1; a weak D match, TRBD1 (5 bases). V lost 8 bases and J lost 0, with 13 bases in between. Germline lookup yields CDR1 MDHEN and CDR2 SYDVKM. CDR3 length: 14 amino acids. The CDR3 DNA reads as TGTGCCAGCTGGGGTATAGGGGTGAACACTGAAGCTTTCTTT. This sequence encodes CASWGIGVNTEAFF. The full variable domain, in which reference TRBV28 and TRBJ1-1 provide the parts outside the CDR3, is DVKVTQSSRYLVKRTGEKVFLECVQDMDHENMFWYRQDPGLGLRLIYFSYDVKMKEKGDIPEGYSVSREKKERFSLILESASTNQTSMYLCASWGIGVNTEAFFGQGTRLTVV.

This clone was found a few times. This chain links TRBV3-1 (or the pseudogene TRBV3-2) with TRBJ2-6; a weak D match, TRBD1 (6 bases). The CDR3 consists of 15 residues. Germline CDR1 and CDR2: LGHDT and YNNKEL (reference sequence). Trimming removed 4 bases at V and 4 bases at J, with 11 bases between. The CDR3 reads CASSPRGSGANVLTF. The CDR3 nucleotides are TGTGCCAGCAGCCCAAGGGGGTCCGGGGCCAACGTCCTGACTTTC.

This rearrangement joins TRBV9 to TRBJ1-2; 7 bases are a match to TRBD1. V shed 4 bases and J 8 bases; nucleotides not matched to a gene: 14. This CDR3 is built from 15 residues. Germline V gives CDR1 SGDLS, CDR2 YYNGEE. The CDR3, as DNA: TGTGCCAGCAGCCCGACCCAGAAGGGGGCGAAGGGCTACACCTTC. Translating gives CASSPTQKGAKGYTF.

The V call is TRBV6-4, the J call TRBJ1-4, with D possibly being TRBD1 (5 bases). This CDR3 contains 17 residues. V was clipped by 6 bases and J by 5 bases, with 22 bases between them. Germline CDR1 reads MRHNA; CDR2 reads SNTAGT. CDR3 sequence (DNA): TGTGCCAGCAGCCCCGTCAAAGGGCGACAGCTAAATGAAAAACTGTTTTTT. Translating gives CASSPVKGRQLNEKLFF.

Concerning this clone: At the DNA level, this CDR3 is encoded by other sequences in the same sample as well. CDR3 in DNA: TGCGCCAGCAGCCAAGGGGGCAGGGGGCGGCGGACTGAAGCTTTCTTT. Translation: CASSQGGRGRRTEAFF. V usage is TRBV4-1 and J usage is TRBJ1-1; TRBD1 matches 8 bases. CDR3 size: 16 residues. The V and J ends lost 1 base and 5 bases, in that order; junction bases with no gene match: 9. Looked up from germline, CDR1 is MGHRA and CDR2 is YSYEKL.

This clone was seen a handful of times. This sequence joins TRBV9 and TRBJ2-7; 7 bases align to TRBD2. Unmatched junction bases numbered 10, after V lost 3 bases and J lost 1 base. The V gene's germline CDR1 is SGDLS and CDR2 YYNGEE. CDR3 length equals 16 residues. CDR3 sequence: CASSAEGRDGSYEQYF. The DNA for the CDR3 is TGTGCCAGCAGCGCCGAGGGGAGGGACGGATCCTACGAGCAGTACTTC.

The chain has TRBV28 and TRBJ1-2; 7 nucleotides line up with TRBD1. This CDR3 is 13 amino acids long. V shed 5 bases, J shed 8 bases, and the junction held 8 bases outside the gene matches. The germline CDR1 and CDR2 sequences are MDHEN and SYDVKM. CDR3: CASSPPWTGGYTF. CDR3 in DNA: TGTGCCAGCAGTCCCCCTTGGACAGGCGGCTACACCTTC.

This clone occurred a few times. The rearrangement uses TRBV7-7 and TRBJ2-7, with 7 bases matching TRBD2. Germline values: CDR1 SSHAT, CDR2 FNYEAQ (reference sequence). The CDR3 has 15 residues. Trimming removed 5 bases from V and 5 bases from J; junction bases left unmatched: 12. This chain's CDR3 is CASSPGLELGNEQYF. DNA for the CDR3: TGTGCCAGCAGCCCTGGACTAGAACTAGGTAACGAGCAGTACTTC. Using reference TRBV7-7 and TRBJ2-7 for the parts outside the CDR3, the full variable domain is GAGVSQSPRYKVTKRGQDVTLRCDPISSHATLYWYQQALGQGPEFLTYFNYEAQPDKSGLPSDRFSAERPEGSISTLTIQRTEQRDSAMYRCASSPGLELGNEQYFGPGTRLTVT.

The J gene is TRBJ2-5, the V gene TRBV29-1, with D hard to call. Trimming shortened V by 3 bases and J by 1 base, and 15 bases separated the two germline ends. CDR1 SQVTM and CDR2 ANQGSEA come from the germline V gene. The CDR3 contains 15 residues. CDR3 sequence: CSVDYRKESQETQYF. The DNA of the CDR3 is TGCAGCGTTGACTACCGTAAAGAGTCCCAAGAGACCCAGTACTTC.

The chain uses TRBV18 and TRBJ2-2; 12 nucleotides match TRBD1. V gave up 0 bases and J gave up 4 bases; unmatched junction bases: 6. From germline, CDR1 is KGHSH and CDR2 LQKENI. There are 18 residues in the CDR3. CDR3 bases: TGTGCCAGCTCACCACCGCGGGACAGGGGGCGGTTCACCGGGGAGCTGTTTTTT. This gives the protein CASSPPRDRGRFTGELFF.

This clone occurred once. The gene calls are TRBV7-9 and TRBJ2-7; 7 nucleotides align to TRBD2. Germline V gives CDR1 SEHNR, CDR2 FQNEAQ (reference sequence). This CDR3 comprises 13 residues. Trimming took 4 bases from V and 7 from J; bases not matched to a gene: 7. CDR3 sequence reads: CASSSRGTGEQYF. CDR3 DNA: TGTGCCAGCAGCTCGCGGGGGACCGGAGAGCAGTACTTC.

This clone was counted a single time. The chain joins TRBV7-9 to TRBJ2-2; the match to TRBD1 covers 7 bases. The CDR3 runs 14 residues. Germline loops: CDR1 SEHNR, CDR2 FQNEAQ (reference sequence). The V gene end was trimmed by 5 bases and the J gene end by 6 bases; junction bases not matched to a gene: 6. The CDR3 DNA follows: TGTGCCAGCAGCCCCCGGACAGGTCCCGGGGAGCTGTTTTTT. Encoded protein: CASSPRTGPGELFF. The whole variable domain, remainder taken from reference TRBV7-9 and TRBJ2-2, is DTGVSQNPRHKITKRGQNVTFRCDPISEHNRLYWYRQTLGQGPEFLTYFQNEAQLEKSRLLSDRFSAERPKGSFSTLEIQRTEQGDSAMYLCASSPRTGPGELFFGEGSRLTVL.

The chain employs TRBV2 and TRBJ2-1; D might be TRBD2 (5 bases). This CDR3 comprises 16 residues. The V gene lost 3 bases and the J gene lost 6 bases, with 18 bases spanning the gap. CDR1 and CDR2 (germline): SNHLY, FYNNEI. The CDR3 reads CASSDQWTGKFNEQFF. In DNA, the CDR3 is TGTGCCAGCAGTGATCAATGGACCGGGAAATTCAATGAGCAGTTCTTC.

The rearrangement uses TRBV18 and TRBJ2-4; D perhaps matches TRBD1 (6 bases). The CDR3 runs 18 residues. Germline values: CDR1 KGHSH, CDR2 LQKENI. The V end was cut by 6 bases, the J end by 0 bases, with 21 bases between. Written as DNA, the CDR3 is TGTGCCAGCTCGTTGGGGCAGGGGCTCGCCCTAGCCAAAAACATTCAGTACTTC. Its protein is CASSLGQGLALAKNIQYF.

The V and J genes are TRBV6-4 and TRBJ2-1; D may be TRBD1 (6 bases). The V end lost 4 bases, the J end lost 13 bases, and 23 bases lay between the germline ends. Germline V CDR1 and CDR2: MRHNA, SNTAGT. The CDR3 has 15 amino acids. The CDR3 nucleotides read TGTGCCAGCAGTGTAGAAGATAGGGGGTTATCACCTCAGTTCTTC. This translates into CASSVEDRGLSPQFF.

This chain joins TRBV7-9 and TRBJ2-1, with D possibly being TRBD1 (6 bases). Germline CDR1 reads SEHNR; CDR2 reads FQNEAQ (reference sequence). Trimming removed 1 base from V and 2 bases from J, with 9 bases in between. The CDR3 contains 15 residues. The DNA for the CDR3 is TGTGCCAGCAGCTTAGACAGGGTTACCTACAATGAGCAGTTCTTC. Translated: CASSLDRVTYNEQFF.

This chain connects TRBV6-5 to TRBJ2-7; the match to TRBD2 covers 9 bases. The CDR3 totals 15 residues. V shed 8 bases, J shed 6 bases, and the junction held 14 bases outside the gene matches. From germline, CDR1 is MNHEY and CDR2 SVGAGI. The CDR3 loop is CASAPVGLAGREQYF. The DNA for the CDR3 is TGTGCCAGCGCGCCCGTGGGGCTAGCGGGACGCGAGCAGTACTTC.

The CDR3 loop reads CASSPNRAELNSYEQYF. Here the CDR3 DNA reads TGTGCCAGCTCACCGAATCGAGCGGAGCTAAATTCCTACGAGCAGTACTTC. The rearrangement uses TRBV18 and TRBJ2-7; D perhaps matches TRBD2 (5 bases). V lost 3 bases to trimming and J lost 1 base, with 19 bases between them. Germline V gene lookup returns CDR1 KGHSH and CDR2 LQKENI. This CDR3 spans 17 amino acids.

The CDR3 DNA reads TGTGCCAGTAGTGAGGCGGCAAAGTATGGCTACACCTTC. It yields the protein CASSEAAKYGYTF. The chain links TRBV19 to TRBJ1-2; D unresolved. The germline V gene encodes CDR1 LNHDA and CDR2 SQIVND (reference sequence). Trimming shortened V by 5 bases and J by 5 bases, and 12 bases separated the two germline ends. The CDR3 spans 13 residues.

The V gene is TRBV6-1, the J gene TRBJ1-5; a possible D gene is TRBD1 (5 bases). The V gene lost 3 bases and the J gene lost 4 bases, with 7 bases spanning the gap. This CDR3 has 13 amino acids. CDR1 is MNHNS and CDR2 is SASEGT in the germline V gene. The CDR3: CASSETVNQPQHF. The CDR3 DNA is TGTGCCAGCAGTGAGACAGTGAATCAGCCCCAGCATTTT.

V is TRBV15 and J is TRBJ2-5; possibly TRBD1 for D (5 bases). Trimming stripped 0 bases from V and 0 bases from J, with 5 bases between. The V gene's germline CDR1 is LNHNV and CDR2 YYDKDF (reference sequence). This CDR3 has 14 amino acids. CDR3 DNA: TGTGCCACCAGCAGAGAGACAGACCAAGAGACCCAGTACTTC. It yields the protein CATSRETDQETQYF. Supplemented by reference TRBV15 and TRBJ2-5, the full variable domain reads DAMVIQNPRYQVTQFGKPVTLSCSQTLNHNVMYWYQQKSSQAPKLLFHYYDKDFNNEADTPDNFQSRRPNTSFCFLDIRSPGLGDTAMYLCATSRETDQETQYFGPGTRLLVL.

This chain uses TRBV24-1 with TRBJ2-2, with 9 positions matching TRBD1. Germline lookup yields CDR1 KGHDR and CDR2 SFDVKD. The junction had 8 bases not matched to a gene; V was cut back by 10 bases and J by 6 bases. The CDR3 contains 14 residues. CDR3 nucleotides: TGTGCCACGAGGGGACAGGGATTGGCCGGGGAGCTGTTTTTT. Amino acid sequence: CATRGQGLAGELFF.

This clone was observed a handful of times. The chain couples TRBV7-9 to TRBJ1-4; 7 nucleotides match TRBD1. V lost 4 bases to trimming and J lost 6 bases; unmatched junction nucleotides: 5. Germline CDR1 is SEHNR and CDR2 is FQNEAQ (reference sequence). The CDR3 runs to 14 residues. The CDR3 DNA sequence: TGTGCCAGCAGCTCTGGACAGGCTGATGAAAAACTGTTTTTT. It encodes CASSSGQADEKLFF.

The J gene is TRBJ2-3, the V gene TRBV7-2, with D tentatively TRBD1 (6 bases). The CDR3 is 16 amino acids. The V gene lost 0 bases and the J gene lost 1 base, with 11 bases spanning the gap. CDR1 is SGHTA and CDR2 is FQGNSA in the germline V gene. The DNA of the CDR3 is TGTGCCAGCAGCTTAGCAGGGACAAGCCGCACAGATACGCAGTATTTT. This translates into CASSLAGTSRTDTQYF.

The sample holds a few counts of this clone. This chain links TRBV28 with TRBJ1-5; weak D call: TRBD1 (5 bases). Trimming left V 1 base short and J 3 bases short, with 10 bases between. Per the germline V gene, CDR1 is MDHEN and CDR2 is SYDVKM. This CDR3 is built from 15 residues. DNA of the CDR3: TGTGCCAGCAGTTTATCTTCAGGGATCAATCAGCCCCAGCATTTT. Its protein is CASSLSSGINQPQHF.

V usage is TRBV7-9 and J usage is TRBJ2-3, with 10 bases lining up with TRBD2. V was pared by 5 bases and J by 6 bases, with 8 bases of the junction left unmatched. Per germline, CDR1 SEHNR and CDR2 FQNEAQ (reference sequence). CDR3 length: 15 amino acids. In DNA, the CDR3 is TGTGCCAGCAGCGCCACTAGCGGGGTGGGGGATACGCAGTATTTT. Translation gives CASSATSGVGDTQYF.

The chain recombines TRBV5-1 with TRBJ2-1, with D uncertain. The germline V gene encodes CDR1 SGHRS and CDR2 YFSETQ. The CDR3 is 15 amino acids. Trimming removed 0 bases from V and 0 bases from J, with 7 bases in between. The CDR3 loop reads CASSLDISSYNEQFF. The DNA for the CDR3 is TGCGCCAGCAGCTTGGACATATCCTCCTACAATGAGCAGTTCTTC.

The rearrangement links TRBV2 to TRBJ2-4, with 8 bases lining up with TRBD1. V dropped 10 bases and J dropped 1; count of bases not matched to a gene: 9. The CDR3 extends over 15 amino acids. CDR1 and CDR2 (germline): SNHLY, FYNNEI. The CDR3 DNA sequence: TGTGCCATCCAAGCAGGGGGCGGCGCCAAAAACATTCAGTACTTC. Translation gives CAIQAGGGAKNIQYF.